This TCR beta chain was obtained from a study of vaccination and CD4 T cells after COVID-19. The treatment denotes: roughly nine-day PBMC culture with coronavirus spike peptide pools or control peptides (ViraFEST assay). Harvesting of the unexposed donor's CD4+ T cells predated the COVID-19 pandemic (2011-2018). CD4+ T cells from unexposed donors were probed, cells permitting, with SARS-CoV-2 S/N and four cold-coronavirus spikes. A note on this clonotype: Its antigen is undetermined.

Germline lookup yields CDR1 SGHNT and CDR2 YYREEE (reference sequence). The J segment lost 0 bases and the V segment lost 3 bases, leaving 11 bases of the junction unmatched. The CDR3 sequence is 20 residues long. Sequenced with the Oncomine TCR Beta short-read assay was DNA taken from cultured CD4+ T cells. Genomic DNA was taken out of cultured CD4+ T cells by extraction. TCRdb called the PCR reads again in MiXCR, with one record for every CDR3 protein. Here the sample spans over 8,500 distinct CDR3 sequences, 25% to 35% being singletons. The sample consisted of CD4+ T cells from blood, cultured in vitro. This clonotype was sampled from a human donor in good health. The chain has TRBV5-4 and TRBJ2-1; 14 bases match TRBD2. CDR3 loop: CASSSKAGTSGSSSYNEQFF. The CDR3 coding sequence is TGTGCCAGCAGCTCGAAGGCGGGGACTAGCGGGAGCAGCTCCTACAATGAGCAGTTCTTC.